What follows describes a single T cell receptor (beta chain). No cognate antigen has been identified for it. The junction departs from the called germline gene at one end, perhaps through a read error. Enrolling through a virtual design, the prospective study's participants ranged in age from roughly 18 to 89 years and lived across approximately 25 United States geographic areas. In the prospective study, cohorts were assigned on the basis of participant-reported clinical history obtained from a screening survey and a study questionnaire. In the prospective study, whole blood, serum and a nasopharyngeal or oropharyngeal swab were collected from each participant by mobile phlebotomists. Prospective study participants could optionally give additional blood draws and questionnaires over an approximately 2-month period. Blood samples from the prospective study were shipped frozen or at room temperature prior to DNA extraction.

The CDR3 starts with the cysteine, ends with the phenylalanine, and has 8 residues. Only the CDR3 region is kept as DNA, spanning 24 bases read in frame from base 1. The immunoSEQ Assay, a bias-controlled multiplex PCR, was used to amplify TCRbeta CDR3 regions from genomic DNA. In the source study's methods: Nucleated cell counts per sample were estimated from amplification of reference gene primers within the assay. Sequence reads were collapsed and filtered to measure the absolute abundance of every unique TCRbeta CDR3 rearrangement. Productive Simpson clonality was computed per sample as the square root of Simpson's diversity index over productive rearrangements. The source is immuneACCESS, and TCRdb retained only in-frame sequences with V and J called. Part of the clones is not carried over; for the studies checked, unresolved V genes explain less than half of this, and the remainder is unexplained. The D gene and trimming were derived from the DNA, and the V and J assignments and clone size from that table. This sample has 150,000 to 200,000 clones in its table, and 82% of those were observed once. The top ten constitute more than 4% of the sample.

This record comes from a study of blood T cell repertoires in COVID-19 (dated by TCRdb to the early 2020s). As for the study more broadly: The collaborator samples originated in the United States, Italy and Spain and spanned the acute and convalescent phases of COVID-19. The prospective study material was composed of cDNA or gDNA derived from T cells, B-cell-depleted T cells, or PBMCs. Deeply sampled blood TCRbeta repertoires from subjects exposed to, actively infected with, or recovered from COVID-19 were included in the dataset. The repertoires were released in a freely available public database intended as a resource for research on the immune response to SARS-CoV-2. Samples came from the ongoing ImmuneRACE study (first 160 participants) plus 1,254 subjects from 6 global collaborators. A de-identified subject ID, COVID-19 status, age in years and sex were almost always included in the sample metadata. Where available, HLA class I and class II types were obtained from metadata supplied by the sample provider rather than from assay-based typing.

Study-wide findings and limitations: The amount of clinical and demographic metadata varied by source and participant and was provided uncurated.

The TCR sequence derives from a woman aged 60 to 75 with acute COVID-19. Sequenced sample: PBMCs or T cells enriched from blood (not recorded which). This chain joins TRBV23-1 to TRBJ2-7; the D segment could be TRBD2, given 6 matching bases. TRBV23-1 is known as an ORF, though its function is uncertain. The bases read TGCGCCCGAGTGGCGGAGGGCTTC. Translation gives CARVAEGF.